What follows are 28 T cell receptor beta chains derived from one specimen sequenced in a study of shared clonotypes between healthy human individuals. The method was immunoSEQ multiplex PCR; TCRdb's version includes in-frame clones alone and lacks a portion of them. The sample yields over 2 million clones, roughly 94% seen once. The sequencing sample was made of naive CD4+ T cells sorted from blood. Subset indicated: CD45RA+ positively selected. These TCRs come from a man between 18 and 29 years old in good health.

V and J are TRBV6-1 and TRBJ2-7; weak D call: TRBD2 (7 bases). There are 14 residues in the CDR3. The V end was cut by 3 bases, the J end by 2 bases, with 11 bases between. CDR1 and CDR2 (germline): MNHNS, SASEGT. In DNA, the CDR3 is TGTGCCAGCAGTGATCGAGGGGGGGCCTACGAGCAGTACTTC. Its translation is CASSDRGGAYEQYF.

The chain recombines TRBV5-4 with TRBJ2-6; TRBD1 aligns across 7 bases. In germline, CDR1 is SGHNT, CDR2 YYREEE (reference sequence). The CDR3 length is 15 residues. After removal of 4 bases from V and 2 bases from J, the junction contained 3 bases not matched to a gene. Here the CDR3 reads CASSQQGPGANVLTF. In DNA, the CDR3 is TGTGCCAGCAGCCAACAGGGGCCTGGGGCCAACGTCCTGACTTTC.

V and J are TRBV11-2 and TRBJ2-5, with 11 bases fitting TRBD2. V was clipped by 1 base and J by 5 bases; unmatched bases: 6. The CDR3 loop spans 16 amino acids. Germline V gene lookup returns CDR1 SGHAT and CDR2 FQNNGV. The CDR3 DNA reads as TGTGCCAGCAGCTTAGGCCTAGCGGGAGGAGCGGAGACCCAGTACTTC. Translating it yields CASSLGLAGGAETQYF.

This chain uses TRBV5-1 with TRBJ1-1, with a tentative D call TRBD1 (6 bases). Deletions cut 3 bases from V and 5 bases from J, with 8 bases between. The CDR3 has 12 residues. Germline CDR1 SGHRS, CDR2 YFSETQ. The CDR3: CASSSGTTEAFF. The CDR3 region has the DNA TGCGCCAGCAGCTCCGGGACAACTGAAGCTTTCTTT.

CDR3 nucleotide sequence: TGTGCCAGCAGTTTGCGAACGGCGCCTAGCACAGATACGCAGTATTTT. As protein: CASSLRTAPSTDTQYF. The chain has TRBV27 and TRBJ2-3; D is ambiguous. This CDR3 spans 16 amino acids. V lost 3 bases to trimming and J lost 0 bases, with 13 bases between them. Looked up from germline, CDR1 is MNHEY and CDR2 is SMNVEV (reference sequence).

V is TRBV7-2 and J is TRBJ2-7; D unclear. Trimming removed 0 bases at V and 6 bases at J, with 6 bases between. Looked up from germline, CDR1 is SGHTA and CDR2 is FQGNSA. This CDR3 has 12 residues. This CDR3 reads CASSLAFSEQYF. The DNA for the CDR3 is TGTGCCAGCAGCTTAGCCTTCAGCGAGCAGTACTTC. The whole variable domain, filled in from reference TRBV7-2 and TRBJ2-7, reads GAGVSQSPSNKVTEKGKDVELRCDPISGHTALYWYRQSLGQGLEFLIYFQGNSAPDKSGLPSDRFSAERTGGSVSTLTIQRTQQEDSAVYLCASSLAFSEQYFGPGTRLTVT.

Notes on this clone: At the DNA level, this CDR3 is encoded by other sequences in the same sample as well. The rearrangement links TRBV5-1 to TRBJ1-1, with 9 nucleotides matching TRBD1. Germline CDR1 is SGHRS and CDR2 is YFSETQ. The CDR3 length is 15 residues. The ends lost 0 bases at V and 0 bases at J; junction bases unmatched: 0. CDR3: CASSLGDRVNTEAFF. The CDR3 DNA reads TGCGCCAGCAGCTTGGGGGACAGGGTGAACACTGAAGCTTTCTTT.

This chain links TRBV5-6 with TRBJ2-6; no clear D. The CDR3 is 15 amino acids. V was pared by 2 bases and J by 0 bases, with 6 bases between. The germline gives CDR1 SGHDT, CDR2 YYEEEE. CDR3 in DNA: TGTGCCAGCAGCTTAAGACACTCTGGGGCCAACGTCCTGACTTTC. It yields the protein CASSLRHSGANVLTF.

This clone occurred once. The chain couples TRBV28 to TRBJ2-3; 7 bases fit TRBD1. The junction had 6 bases not matched to a gene; V was cut back by 8 bases and J by 4 bases. Germline assignment: CDR1 MDHEN and CDR2 SYDVKM. This CDR3 spans 13 amino acids. DNA of the CDR3: TGTGCCAGCGGCGGTCAGGGGGCAGATACGCAGTATTTT. It yields the protein CASGGQGADTQYF.

The chain recombines TRBV4-3 with TRBJ1-2; D not certain. The CDR3 runs 16 residues. V lost 0 bases to trimming and J lost 0 bases, with 11 bases between them. Germline V gene lookup returns CDR1 LGHNA and CDR2 YSLEER. CDR3 DNA sequence: TGCGCCAGCAGCCAAGATCTGGCTCTGCCTAACTATGGCTACACCTTC. Translated, it gives CASSQDLALPNYGYTF.

The V gene is TRBV5-4, the J gene TRBJ1-2; 7 positions agree with TRBD1. Germline CDR1 is SGHNT and CDR2 is YYREEE (reference sequence). The CDR3 has 13 residues. Unmatched junction bases numbered 5, after V lost 1 base and J lost 8 bases. The CDR3 spells CASSLRGTDGYTF. CDR3 DNA: TGTGCCAGCAGCTTGAGGGGGACAGACGGCTACACCTTC.

The chain recombines TRBV5-1 with TRBJ1-3; 8 nucleotides match TRBD1. V lost 1 base and J lost 4; bases outside the gene matches: 4. The germline V gene encodes CDR1 SGHRS and CDR2 YFSETQ. CDR3 length: 15 amino acids. In DNA form, the CDR3 reads TGCGCCAGCAGCTTGTTGGCAGGGGGCGGAAACACCATATATTTT. Its translation is CASSLLAGGGNTIYF.

J is TRBJ1-6 and V is TRBV10-1; TRBD1 might be the D (5 bases). The CDR3 sequence is 15 residues long. Trimming removed 3 bases from V and 9 bases from J, with 15 bases in between. Per the germline V gene, CDR1 is WNHNN and CDR2 is SYGVQD (reference sequence). CDR3 coding DNA: TGCGCCAGCAGTGATGGAGGGGCCGGGGGTTCACCCCTCCACTTT. Translation gives CASSDGGAGGSPLHF.

The chain couples TRBV1 to TRBJ1-5; the table's TRBD1 call for D was not verified on the DNA. TRBV1 counts as a pseudogene. This CDR3 is built from 20 residues. Here the CDR3 DNA reads TGCACCAGCAGTCAGTGCTCCAAAATCGGACACCCAAATAGCAATCAGCCCCAGCATTTT. Protein sequence: CTSSQCSKIGHPNSNQPQHF.

The chain recombines TRBV6-6 with TRBJ1-5; D uncertain. Germline V gene lookup returns CDR1 MNHNY and CDR2 SVGAGI (reference sequence). CDR3 length equals 16 residues. V gave up 1 base and J gave up 0 bases, with 10 bases separating them. This chain's CDR3 is CASSYLSTISNQPQHF. CDR3 sequence (DNA): TGTGCCAGCAGTTACTTATCCACGATTAGCAATCAGCCCCAGCATTTT.

The V gene is TRBV9, the J gene TRBJ1-1, with D hard to call. V was pared by 0 bases and J by 4 bases, with 10 bases between. The CDR3 loop spans 14 amino acids. CDR1 and CDR2 from the germline V gene are SGDLS and YYNGEE. DNA for the CDR3: TGTGCCAGCAGCGTAGATCAGGAGATCACTGAAGCTTTCTTT. This codes for CASSVDQEITEAFF.

The chain carries TRBV10-3 and TRBJ2-6; 11 bases line up with TRBD1. The germline gives CDR1 ENHRY, CDR2 SYGVKD. With 4 bases clipped from V and 2 bases from J, the junction kept 7 bases outside the gene matches. The CDR3 is 18 residues long. CDR3 nucleotides: TGTGCCATCAGTGGTTCCGGGACAGGGGGTCCTGGGGCCAACGTCCTGACTTTC. It encodes CAISGSGTGGPGANVLTF.

The chain combines TRBV10-3 with TRBJ1-2; no clear D. Trimming took 6 bases from V and 6 from J, leaving 8 bases between them. Germline assignment: CDR1 ENHRY and CDR2 SYGVKD. This CDR3 contains 11 residues. This CDR3 reads CAIRLGNGYTF. The CDR3 DNA sequence: TGTGCCATCAGACTAGGGAATGGCTACACCTTC.

The chain combines TRBV2 with TRBJ2-7; TRBD2 matches at 13 bases. The germline V gene has CDR1 SNHLY and CDR2 FYNNEI. Trimming removed 5 bases from V and 2 bases from J; junction bases left unmatched: 6. The CDR3 has 16 residues. DNA for the CDR3: TGTGCCAGCAGTCGCGATACTAGCGGGGGGGCCTACGAGCAGTACTTC. Protein sequence: CASSRDTSGGAYEQYF.

The gene calls are TRBV10-1 and TRBJ2-1; the match to TRBD2 covers 8 bases. The length of the CDR3 is 13 residues. The V and J ends lost 9 bases and 7 bases, in that order; junction bases with no gene match: 8. Germline loops: CDR1 WNHNN, CDR2 SYGVQD (reference sequence). The CDR3 sequence is CASSGALGNEQFF. The CDR3, as DNA: TGCGCCAGTAGCGGGGCCCTCGGGAATGAGCAGTTCTTC.

The rearrangement joins TRBV6-1 to TRBJ2-7, with TRBD2 as a possible D gene (7 bases). V lost 3 bases and J lost 1, with 13 bases in between. Germline CDR1 MNHNS, CDR2 SASEGT. CDR3 length: 15 residues. The CDR3 nucleotides read TGTGCCAGCAGTGATGGGGGGGCGCCTTCCTACGAGCAGTACTTC. Its translation is CASSDGGAPSYEQYF.

The chain is built from TRBV9 and TRBJ2-1, with 8 bases fitting TRBD2. CDR3 length: 15 amino acids. Germline values: CDR1 SGDLS, CDR2 YYNGEE. V was pared by 0 bases and J by 3 bases, with 2 bases of the junction left unmatched. The CDR3 protein is CASSVEAGVYNEQFF. The CDR3 coding sequence is TGTGCCAGCAGCGTAGAAGCGGGGGTCTACAATGAGCAGTTCTTC.

The chain is built from TRBV11-2 and TRBJ2-5; D gene unclear. The V end was cut by 7 bases, the J end by 2 bases, with 20 bases between. The CDR3 sequence is 16 residues long. Germline V CDR1 and CDR2: SGHAT, FQNNGV. This chain's CDR3 is CASIPFRLRQQETQYF. As DNA, the CDR3 is TGTGCCAGCATCCCCTTTCGTCTTCGGCAACAAGAGACCCAGTACTTC.

Notes on this clone: The same CDR3 also results from other DNA sequences found in this sample. The chain couples TRBV10-3 to TRBJ2-5; D gene ambiguous. CDR3 length: 13 residues. The germline CDR1 and CDR2 sequences are ENHRY and SYGVKD. V dropped 0 bases and J dropped 4 bases, with 6 bases sitting between them. The CDR3 loop reads CAISESPSETQYF. The CDR3 DNA sequence: TGTGCCATCAGTGAGTCCCCCTCAGAGACCCAGTACTTC.

This rearrangement joins TRBV11-3 to TRBJ2-3; 9 bases fit TRBD1. V lost 4 bases to trimming and J lost 1 base; unmatched junction nucleotides: 9. From germline, CDR1 is SGHNT and CDR2 YENEEA. CDR3 size: 17 residues. The CDR3 loop is CASSSGTGFSRTDTQYF. CDR3 DNA sequence: TGTGCCAGCAGCTCCGGGACAGGGTTTAGCCGCACAGATACGCAGTATTTT.

The J gene is TRBJ2-7, the V gene TRBV5-1; TRBD1 matches at 8 bases. The CDR3 is 14 residues long. Per the germline V gene, CDR1 is SGHRS and CDR2 is YFSETQ. Trimming removed 0 bases from V and 6 bases from J; junction bases left unmatched: 5. CDR3 DNA: TGCGCCAGCAGCTTGGAGGGCAGGGGGCTCGAGCAGTACTTC. Translating gives CASSLEGRGLEQYF.

The chain recombines TRBV18 with TRBJ2-7; D tentatively reads TRBD1 or TRBD2 (5 bases each). Trimming cost V 1 base and J 5 bases, with 24 bases left between them. The CDR3 contains 18 residues. The germline gives CDR1 KGHSH, CDR2 LQKENI. CDR3 in DNA: TGTGCCAGCTCACCACGCGATCAGGGTTGGACAACTAGGAACGAGCAGTACTTC. It codes for CASSPRDQGWTTRNEQYF. The full variable domain, rest sourced from reference TRBV18 and TRBJ2-7, is NAGVMQNPRHLVRRRGQEARLRCSPMKGHSHVYWYRQLPEEGLKFMVYLQKENIIDESGMPKERFSAEFPKEGPSILRIQQVVRGDSAAYFCASSPRDQGWTTRNEQYFGPGTRLTVT.

The chain is built from TRBV18 and TRBJ2-7; 10 nucleotides line up with TRBD1. The CDR3 length is 15 residues. V was pared by 1 base and J by 5 bases, with 5 bases of the junction left unmatched. Germline values: CDR1 KGHSH, CDR2 LQKENI. CDR3 DNA sequence: TGTGCCAGCTCACCACTTGGGACAGGGGTCAACGAGCAGTACTTC. Its protein product is CASSPLGTGVNEQYF.